The rows below give T cell receptor beta chains drawn from one sample of a study of shared clonotypes between healthy human individuals. Generated by immunoSEQ multiplex PCR, the TCRdb table keeps only in-frame clones and is missing some. The sample consists of about 2.2 million clones, roughly 93% of them appearing once. Sequenced: naive CD8+ T cells from PBMCs. The receptor source for this set is a young man in good health. Some clones in this sample may be carry-over from other donors' samples. Each CDR3 is given with its conserved first and last residue. Fields, in order: J gene, V gene, CDR3 protein.

TRBJ1-1	TRBV4-1	CASSRGREGWDTEAFF
TRBJ1-5	TRBV19	CASSTGPSNQPQHF
TRBJ2-7	TRBV5-6	CASSWGYEQYF
TRBJ2-7	TRBV5-6	CASSLVGGLKSGRAYEQYF
TRBJ2-7	TRBV9	CASSMGRARSYEQYF
TRBJ1-1	TRBV7-9	CASSYSGGAMNTEAFF
TRBJ1-2	TRBV7-9	CASSLAFNDREGYTF
TRBJ2-1	TRBV7-3	CASSLGASGLNEQFF
TRBJ2-7	TRBV9	CASSPRGQVLEQYF
TRBJ2-5	TRBV5-1	CASSGPETQYF
TRBJ2-3	TRBV7-9	CASSQHTSTDTQYF
TRBJ2-5	TRBV7-9	CASSPRTSGRETQYF
TRBJ2-1	TRBV6-6	CASSYTPKANEQFF
TRBJ2-7	TRBV7-2	CASSWPAYGSSYEQYF
TRBJ2-1	TRBV7-8	CASSPGLAGTSYNEQFF
TRBJ2-5	TRBV28	CAYHIKGPETQYF
TRBJ1-2	TRBV4-3	CASSQGFSREGDGYTF
TRBJ2-7	TRBV5-1	CASSPRDRSPYEQYF
TRBJ1-2	TRBV28	CASSLGGNYGYTF
TRBJ1-5	TRBV9	CASSVGGGGPNQPQHF
TRBJ2-7	TRBV19	CASGEGRVNEQYF
TRBJ2-4	TRBV27	CASIGREGVAKNIQYF
TRBJ1-1	TRBV6-1	CASSKTVNTEAFF
TRBJ1-2	TRBV12-5	CASGLWPLLYGYTF
TRBJ1-2	TRBV6-1	CASSDNRGTGTGTYSGYTF
TRBJ2-5	TRBV7-6	CASSSLVIQETQYF
TRBJ2-1	TRBV25-1	CASSETPLGNEQFF
TRBJ2-7	TRBV10-3	CAISEPPTGGYEQYF
TRBJ2-7	TRBV19	CASTDRSFGEQYF
TRBJ2-5	TRBV5-1	CASSQGPGQYF